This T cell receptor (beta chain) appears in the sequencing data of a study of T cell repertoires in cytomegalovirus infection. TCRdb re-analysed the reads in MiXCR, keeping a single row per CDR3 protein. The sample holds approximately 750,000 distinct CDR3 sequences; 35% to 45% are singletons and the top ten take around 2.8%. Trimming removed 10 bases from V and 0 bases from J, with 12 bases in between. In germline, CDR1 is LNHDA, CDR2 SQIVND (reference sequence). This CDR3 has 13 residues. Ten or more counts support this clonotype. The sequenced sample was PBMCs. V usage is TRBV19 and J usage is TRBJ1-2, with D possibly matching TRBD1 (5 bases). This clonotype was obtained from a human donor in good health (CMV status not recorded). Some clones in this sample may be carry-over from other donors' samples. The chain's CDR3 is CATQPGSNYGYTF. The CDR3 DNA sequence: TGTGCCACCCAACCAGGGTCTAACTATGGCTACACCTTC.